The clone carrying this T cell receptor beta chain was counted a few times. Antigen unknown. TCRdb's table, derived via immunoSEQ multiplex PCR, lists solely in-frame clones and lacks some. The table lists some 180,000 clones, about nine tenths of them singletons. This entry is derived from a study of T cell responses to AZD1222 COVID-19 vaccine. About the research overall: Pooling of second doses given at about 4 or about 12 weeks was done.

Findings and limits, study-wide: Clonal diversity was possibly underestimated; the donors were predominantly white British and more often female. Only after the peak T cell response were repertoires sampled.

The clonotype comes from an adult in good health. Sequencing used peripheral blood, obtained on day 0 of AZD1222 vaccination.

CDR3 amino acids: CASSYSGLSSGNTIYF. CDR3 coding DNA: TGTGCCAGCAGTTACTCGGGACTTTCCTCTGGAAACACCATATATTTT. The chain links TRBV6-5 to TRBJ1-3, with D possibly TRBD1 on 5 matching bases. The CDR3 is 16 amino acids. V shed 0 bases and J shed 0 bases, with 9 bases lying between them. Germline V gene sequence: CDR1 MNHEY, CDR2 SVGAGI.